Each of the 24 T cell receptor beta chains below was sequenced from the same sample in a study of type 1 and type 2 diabetes patients. The PCR template was genomic DNA. Multiplex PCR with 30 forward and 13 reverse primers amplified the TCR beta CDR3. MiXCR, applied by TCRdb to the multiplex PCR reads, yields one record per CDR3 protein. This sample yields more than 250,000 distinct CDR3 sequences, of which roughly 48% are seen a single time; around 15% belongs to the top ten. Sequencing input: peripheral blood mononuclear cells (PBMCs). All receptors derive from a man between 18 and 35 years old with type 2 diabetes.

V is TRBV27 and J is TRBJ2-7; 7 bases line up with TRBD1. The CDR3 covers 14 residues. Trimming took 7 bases from V and 2 from J; bases not matched to a gene: 8. From germline, CDR1 is MNHEY and CDR2 SMNVEV (reference sequence). DNA of the CDR3: TGTGCCAGCAATCCCGGGACAGCCGCCTACGAGCAGTACTTC. Its translation is CASNPGTAAYEQYF.

The rearrangement links TRBV7-2 to TRBJ2-7, with 8 bases that match TRBD2. Germline CDR1 is SGHTA and CDR2 is FQGNSA. The V gene end was trimmed by 6 bases and the J gene end by 2 bases; junction bases not matched to a gene: 12. The CDR3 runs to 16 residues. For the CDR3, the DNA is TGTGCCAGCAGTCGCCAAAGCGGGAGTCGTGCCTACGAGCAGTACTTC. The encoded protein is CASSRQSGSRAYEQYF.

The chain couples TRBV20-1 to TRBJ2-3, with D unclear. CDR1 is DFQATT and CDR2 is SNEGSKA in the germline V gene (reference sequence). V lost 5 bases and J 7 bases, leaving 7 bases between the germline ends. CDR3 size: 10 residues. The CDR3 sequence is CSAGMNTQYF. The CDR3 DNA reads as TGCAGTGCTGGAATGAATACGCAGTATTTT.

A few counts support this clonotype. In DNA form, the CDR3 reads TGTGCCAGCAGTGGCCCGGGGGCCACCTATAATTCACCCCTCCACTTT. Translating it yields CASSGPGATYNSPLHF. V is TRBV6-1 and J is TRBJ1-6, with D perhaps TRBD1 (6 bases). Germline assignment: CDR1 MNHNS and CDR2 SASEGT. V was pared by 4 bases and J by 2 bases, with 12 bases between. CDR3 length equals 16 residues.

Only a few counts were recorded for this clonotype. V gene TRBV27 combines with J gene TRBJ2-7; 8 positions agree with TRBD1. V was pared by 6 bases and J by 3 bases, with 7 bases of the junction left unmatched. The CDR3 length is 14 residues. In germline, CDR1 is MNHEY, CDR2 SMNVEV (reference sequence). CDR3 in amino acids: CASRFRTGHYEQYF. CDR3 DNA: TGTGCCAGCAGATTCAGGACAGGGCACTACGAGCAGTACTTC.

J is TRBJ1-1 and V is TRBV10-1; no firm D call. Trimming shortened V by 3 bases and J by 3 bases, and 8 bases separated the two germline ends. The length of the CDR3 is 13 residues. Germline assignment: CDR1 WNHNN and CDR2 SYGVQD (reference sequence). The CDR3 DNA is TGCGCCAGCAGTGAACAACGCTACACTGAAGCTTTCTTT. Encoded protein: CASSEQRYTEAFF.

This clonotype has just a few counts. The chain uses TRBV27 and TRBJ1-6; D perhaps matches TRBD1 (5 bases). V was clipped by 2 bases and J by 8 bases, with 10 bases between them. The CDR3 covers 14 residues. CDR1 is MNHEY, CDR2 SMNVEV, per germline (reference sequence). CDR3 nucleotides: TGTGCCAGCAGTTTAGAAGGGGTAGATTCACCCCTCCACTTT. It yields the protein CASSLEGVDSPLHF.

The chain joins TRBV7-9 to TRBJ2-1, with TRBD1 matching 8 bases. The CDR3 sequence is 15 residues long. The trim removed 8 bases at V and 5 bases at J, leaving 11 bases unmatched. The germline V gene has CDR1 SEHNR and CDR2 FQNEAQ (reference sequence). The CDR3 nucleotides are TGTGCCAGCGTAGAGGACAGGGTTAGTCACAATGAGCAGTTCTTC. Its protein product is CASVEDRVSHNEQFF. Supplemented by reference TRBV7-9 and TRBJ2-1, the full variable domain reads DTGVSQNPRHKITKRGQNVTFRCDPISEHNRLYWYRQTLGQGPEFLTYFQNEAQLEKSRLLSDRFSAERPKGSFSTLEIQRTEQGDSAMYLCASVEDRVSHNEQFFGPGTRLTVL.

This clonotype has more than one count but fewer than ten. DNA for the CDR3: TGTGCCAGTAGTATAGAAACGGGAGGGTATAACAATGAGCAGTTCTTC. This codes for CASSIETGGYNNEQFF. This chain uses TRBV19 with TRBJ2-1; 8 nucleotides agree with TRBD2. Trimming cost V 0 bases and J 5 bases; bases outside gene matches: 6. Germline CDR1 and CDR2: LNHDA and SQIVND (reference sequence). This CDR3 comprises 16 residues. Looking up the rest from reference TRBV19 and TRBJ2-1 gives the full variable domain: DGGITQSPKYLFRKEGQNVTLSCEQNLNHDAMYWYRQDPGQGLRLIYYSQIVNDFQKGDIAEGYSVSREKKESFPLTVTSAQKNPTAFYLCASSIETGGYNNEQFFGPGTRLTVL.

The chain recombines TRBV10-3 with TRBJ2-1; TRBD2 matches at 7 bases. Germline assignment: CDR1 ENHRY and CDR2 SYGVKD. This CDR3 is 16 amino acids long. The trim removed 0 bases at V and 10 bases at J, leaving 12 bases unmatched. The CDR3 DNA sequence: TGTGCCATCAGTGAGTCCGGCAGCGGGAATCCCCACGAGCAGTTCTTC. Its translation: CAISESGSGNPHEQFF.

J is TRBJ2-2 and V is TRBV6-4, with no clear D. V dropped 0 bases and J dropped 0 bases, with 8 bases sitting between them. Germline CDR1 and CDR2: MRHNA and SNTAGT. The CDR3 is 16 amino acids. The CDR3 DNA reads as TGTGCCAGCAGTGACTCGGGCAATGCGAACACCGGGGAGCTGTTTTTT. Translated: CASSDSGNANTGELFF.

As concerns this clonotype: The junction departs from the called germline gene at one end, perhaps through a read error. The CDR3 loop reads CASSPPSGTYGQYF. In nucleotides, the CDR3 is TGTGCCAGCTCACCTCCTAGCGGTACCTACGGGCAGTACTTC. The rearrangement uses TRBV18 and TRBJ2-7; TRBD2 matches at 7 bases. Looked up from germline, CDR1 is KGHSH and CDR2 is LQKENI. This CDR3 region has 14 residues.

This chain uses TRBV2 with TRBJ2-6, with a possible D match to TRBD1 (5 bases). Trimming cost V 6 bases and J 0 bases, with 9 bases left between them. In germline, CDR1 is SNHLY, CDR2 FYNNEI. The CDR3 has 15 amino acids. CDR3 loop: CASSRASSGANVLTF. Here the CDR3 DNA reads TGTGCCAGCAGCAGGGCATCCTCTGGGGCCAACGTCCTGACTTTC.

The chain links TRBV6-2 or TRBV6-3 to TRBJ1-1; D call uncertain. The germline CDR1 and CDR2 sequences are MNHEY and SVGEGT. There are 14 residues in the CDR3. The V end was cut by 2 bases, the J end by 7 bases, with 14 bases between. The CDR3 DNA sequence: TGTGCCAGCAGTTACCCCGAGGTCTCCCATGAAGCTTTCTTT. Its protein is CASSYPEVSHEAFF.

The chain couples TRBV12-3 or TRBV12-4 to TRBJ1-2; D remains unclear. Between the trimmed V and J ends, which lost 5 bases and 7 bases, there was a span of 8 bases. The CDR3 extends over 11 amino acids. CDR3 loop: CASSATVGYTF. As DNA, the CDR3 is TGTGCCAGCAGTGCCACGGTTGGCTACACCTTC.

The rearrangement links TRBV27 to TRBJ2-7; D call uncertain. CDR1 is MNHEY and CDR2 is SMNVEV in the germline V gene (reference sequence). The CDR3 length is 13 residues. The V gene lost 2 bases and the J gene lost 4 bases, with 9 bases spanning the gap. The CDR3 spells CASSLGRQYEQYF. Written as DNA, the CDR3 is TGTGCCAGCAGTTTAGGGCGTCAATACGAGCAGTACTTC.

The gene calls are TRBV13 and TRBJ2-7; D is ambiguous. Germline CDR1 PRHDT, CDR2 FYEKMQ (reference sequence). V shed 6 bases and J shed 5 bases, with 17 bases lying between them. The CDR3 sequence is 14 residues long. The CDR3 region has the DNA TGTGCCAGCAGTTGGGCGTTCCGTGGACACGAGCAGTACTTC. Amino acids: CASSWAFRGHEQYF.

The V and J genes are TRBV20-1 and TRBJ2-5; D is unclear. Trimming took off 7 bases at V and 1 base at J, with 13 bases between the two ends. This CDR3 comprises 13 residues. Germline V gene lookup returns CDR1 DFQATT and CDR2 SNEGSKA (reference sequence). CDR3 nucleotides: TGCAGTGGTGCCCGGGCAAGCCAAGAGACCCAGTACTTC. It specifies CSGARASQETQYF.

This clonotype was recorded a few times. The CDR3 DNA is TGTGCCAGCAGTGCGACAGACCCCCTCACTGAAGCTTTCTTT. The encoded protein is CASSATDPLTEAFF. V and J are TRBV2 and TRBJ1-1; D may be TRBD1 (5 bases). CDR1 is SNHLY, CDR2 FYNNEI, per germline. The CDR3 has 14 residues. Trimming stripped 4 bases from V and 4 bases from J, with 13 bases between.

DNA for the CDR3: TGTGCCAGTAGTAAGGTGAGCAATCAGCCCCAGCATTTT. The encoded protein is CASSKVSNQPQHF. The chain recombines TRBV19 with TRBJ1-5; D remains unclear. This CDR3 comprises 13 residues. Germline CDR1 is LNHDA and CDR2 is SQIVND (reference sequence). V was trimmed by 4 bases and J by 1 base, leaving 5 bases between them.

This chain uses TRBV20-1 with TRBJ1-2; the D is unclear. Germline CDR1 is DFQATT and CDR2 is SNEGSKA (reference sequence). Trimming pared 5 bases from V and 6 bases from J, leaving 7 bases between. The CDR3 is 10 residues long. Here the CDR3 reads CSAFRDGYTF. CDR3 nucleotide sequence: TGCAGTGCTTTCCGTGATGGCTACACCTTC.

The V and J genes are TRBV7-8 and TRBJ1-5; D call uncertain. Germline CDR1 and CDR2: SGHVS and FQNEAQ. Between the trimmed V and J ends, which lost 2 bases and 0 bases, there was a span of 5 bases. The CDR3 totals 14 residues. CDR3 amino acids: CASSLFNSNQPQHF. In DNA, the CDR3 is TGTGCCAGCAGCTTATTTAATAGCAATCAGCCCCAGCATTTT.

This sequence joins TRBV20-1 and TRBJ1-4; no reliable D call. V lost 0 bases and J 7 bases, leaving 6 bases between the germline ends. This CDR3 is built from 12 residues. CDR1 and CDR2 from the germline V gene are DFQATT and SNEGSKA (reference sequence). This chain's CDR3 is CSARETGEKLFF. CDR3 nucleotide sequence: TGCAGTGCTAGAGAAACGGGTGAAAAACTGTTTTTT.

This clonotype has a handful of counts. This sequence joins TRBV5-1 and TRBJ2-2; D is uncertain. The CDR3 spans 15 residues. V was shortened by 0 bases and J by 6 bases, with 12 bases between the two germline ends. The germline V gene encodes CDR1 SGHRS and CDR2 YFSETQ. CDR3 sequence: CASSLGVFGSGELFF. The CDR3 DNA follows: TGCGCCAGCAGCTTGGGGGTGTTTGGCTCCGGGGAGCTGTTTTTT.